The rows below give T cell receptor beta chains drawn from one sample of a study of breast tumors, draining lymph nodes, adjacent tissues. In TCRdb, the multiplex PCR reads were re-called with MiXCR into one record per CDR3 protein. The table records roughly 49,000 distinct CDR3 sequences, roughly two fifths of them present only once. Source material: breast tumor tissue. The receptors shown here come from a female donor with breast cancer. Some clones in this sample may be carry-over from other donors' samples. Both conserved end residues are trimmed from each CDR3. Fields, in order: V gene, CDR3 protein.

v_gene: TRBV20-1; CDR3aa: SALTDRDNSPLH
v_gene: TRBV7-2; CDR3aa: ASSLAPGTTSTDPQY
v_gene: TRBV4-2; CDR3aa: AGSLELASTDTQY
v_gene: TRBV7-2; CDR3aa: ASSLQVSYEQY
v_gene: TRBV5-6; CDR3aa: ASSFRTGTSGNTIY
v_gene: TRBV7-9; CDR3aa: ASSSGLDNEQF
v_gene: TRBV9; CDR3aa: ASSGGLFGGRGTGELF
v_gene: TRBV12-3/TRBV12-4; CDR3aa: ASSFSAGGETQY
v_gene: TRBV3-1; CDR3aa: ASSQEISGTNTGELF
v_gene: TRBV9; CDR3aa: ASSAGKGGLNEQF
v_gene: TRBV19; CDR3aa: ASSFQGRPQH
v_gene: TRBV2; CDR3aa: VGREGQGGEQY
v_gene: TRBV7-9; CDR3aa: ASRPWTATQETQH
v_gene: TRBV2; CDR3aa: ASSDQATYGYT
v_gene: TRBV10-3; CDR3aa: AISEVTEHRGELF
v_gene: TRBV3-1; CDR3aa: ASSQNRVKSYEQY
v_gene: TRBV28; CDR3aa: ASSLYTSRNNEQF
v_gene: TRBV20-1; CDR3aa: SARDIYKEAGTVYGYT
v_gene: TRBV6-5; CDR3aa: ASSPGTIGDGYT
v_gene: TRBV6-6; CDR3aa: ASSDTTPVFEAF